Below, 10 T cell receptor beta chains from the same sample are listed, as sequenced in a study of OX40 agonist ivuxolimab in advanced cancers. Assay used: immunoSEQ multiplex PCR; TCRdb lists only in-frame clones, some missing. The sample shows 55,000 to 80,000 clones, 80% to 90% of them seen only once. This sample comprised CD4+ or CD8+ T cells sorted from blood, obtained in a trial of the OX40 agonist ivuxolimab. Receptors were obtained from an adult with an advanced solid tumor such as melanoma, head and neck, liver or kidney cancer.

The chain combines TRBV12-5 with TRBJ2-1; TRBD2 might be the D (5 bases). With 2 bases removed from V and 8 bases from J, the gap between germline ends came to 22 bases. The V gene's germline CDR1 is LGHNT and CDR2 FRNRAP. There are 17 residues in the CDR3. As DNA, the CDR3 is TGTGCTAGTGGTTTGAGCCTGCGAGGGCCTCCTACACATGAGCAGTTCTTC. As protein: CASGLSLRGPPTHEQFF.

V gene TRBV6-1 combines with J gene TRBJ2-1, with D possibly TRBD1 on 6 matching bases. Germline V gene sequence: CDR1 MNHNS, CDR2 SASEGT. This CDR3 contains 13 residues. V lost 5 bases, J lost 7 bases, and 12 bases lay in between. The CDR3 loop reads CASSNRDKNEQFF. The DNA for the CDR3 is TGTGCCAGCAGTAACCGGGACAAAAATGAGCAGTTCTTC.

The chain has TRBV27 and TRBJ2-2; 15 bases align to TRBD2. J was trimmed by 7 bases and V by 5 bases; bases with no gene match: 11. CDR1 MNHEY and CDR2 SMNVEV come from the germline V gene (reference sequence). The CDR3 has 18 amino acids. CDR3 coding DNA: TGTGCCAGCAGTCGGCCGGGACTAGCGGGAGGAGTGGTCGGGGAGCTGTTTTTT. Translating gives CASSRPGLAGGVVGELFF.

As regards this clone: In the same sample, other DNA sequences code for this CDR3. The V and J genes are TRBV5-4 and TRBJ1-1; D is ambiguous. CDR3 length equals 13 residues. CDR1 and CDR2 (germline): SGHNT, YYREEE (reference sequence). Between the trimmed V and J ends, which lost 1 base and 2 bases, there was a span of 6 bases. The CDR3 loop reads CASSLSLNTEAFF. DNA of the CDR3: TGTGCCAGCAGCTTGAGTCTTAACACTGAAGCTTTCTTT.

The CDR3 loop reads CAIREGTETQYF. The CDR3 coding sequence is TGTGCCATCAGGGAGGGAACAGAGACCCAGTACTTC. This rearrangement joins TRBV10-3 to TRBJ2-5, with D tentatively TRBD2 (6 bases). V lost 6 bases and J 4 bases, leaving 9 bases between the germline ends. This CDR3 has 12 residues. Germline-derived CDR1 and CDR2 are ENHRY and SYGVKD.

The table lists this clone with many counts. The gene calls are TRBV6-1 and TRBJ1-5; 9 bases align to TRBD1. V gave up 8 bases and J gave up 4 bases; unmatched junction bases: 6. The CDR3 contains 14 residues. Germline-derived CDR1 and CDR2 are MNHNS and SASEGT. The CDR3 is CASREGQGNQPQHF. In DNA, the CDR3 is TGTGCCAGCCGAGAGGGACAGGGAAATCAGCCCCAGCATTTT.

This clone appeared once. DNA of the CDR3: TGTGCCAGCAGTCAGGGCTACTATGGCTACACCTTC. This codes for CASSQGYYGYTF. The chain carries TRBV6-1 and TRBJ1-2; TRBD1 might be the D (5 bases). The CDR3 contains 12 residues. In germline, CDR1 is MNHNS, CDR2 SASEGT. Between the trimmed V and J ends, which lost 5 bases and 3 bases, there was a span of 7 bases.

V is TRBV7-3 and J is TRBJ2-2; D remains ambiguous. The V end was cut by 2 bases, the J end by 2 bases, with 3 bases between. Looked up from germline, CDR1 is SGHTA and CDR2 is FQGTGA. The length of the CDR3 is 13 residues. In nucleotides, the CDR3 is TGTGCCAGCAGCTTATACAACACCGGGGAGCTGTTTTTT. Its protein product is CASSLYNTGELFF.

The rearrangement links TRBV10-3 to TRBJ2-3; D ambiguous. The V gene lost 7 bases and the J gene lost 4 bases, with 9 bases spanning the gap. CDR1 is ENHRY and CDR2 is SYGVKD in the germline V gene. CDR3 length equals 12 residues. DNA of the CDR3: TGTGCCATCAAAGGCGAGGCAGATACGCAGTATTTT. As protein: CAIKGEADTQYF.

V usage is TRBV7-9 and J usage is TRBJ1-4; 10 bases match TRBD1. With 5 bases clipped from V and 5 bases from J, the junction kept 2 bases outside the gene matches. The germline V gene has CDR1 SEHNR and CDR2 FQNEAQ (reference sequence). The CDR3 length is 14 residues. CDR3 sequence reads: CASSRTGGNEKLFF. The CDR3 bases are TGTGCCAGCAGCAGGACAGGGGGGAATGAAAAACTGTTTTTT.